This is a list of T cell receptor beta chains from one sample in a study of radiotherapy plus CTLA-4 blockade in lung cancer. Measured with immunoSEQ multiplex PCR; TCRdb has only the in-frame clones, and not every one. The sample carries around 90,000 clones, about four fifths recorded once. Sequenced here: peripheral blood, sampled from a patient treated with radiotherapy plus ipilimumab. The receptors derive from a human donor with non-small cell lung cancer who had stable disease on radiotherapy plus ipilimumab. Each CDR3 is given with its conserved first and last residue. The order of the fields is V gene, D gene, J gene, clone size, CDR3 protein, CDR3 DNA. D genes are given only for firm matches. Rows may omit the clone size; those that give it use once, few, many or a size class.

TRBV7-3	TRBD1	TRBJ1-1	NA	CASSSGTGGEAFF	TGTGCCAGCAGCTCAGGGACAGGGGGTGAAGCTTTCTTT
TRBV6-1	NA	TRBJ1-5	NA	CASSGAGTRPQHF	TGTGCCAGCAGTGGGGCTGGTACACGGCCCCAGCATTTT
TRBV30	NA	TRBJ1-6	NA	CAYSAGANSPLHF	TGTGCCTACTCGGCGGGGGCTAATTCACCCCTCCACTTT
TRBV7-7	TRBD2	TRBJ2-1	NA	CASSRTSGSGNEQFF	TGTGCTAGCAGCCGGACTAGCGGGAGCGGCAATGAGCAGTTCTTC
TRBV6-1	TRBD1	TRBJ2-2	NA	CASSGRTGSNTGELFF	TGTGCCAGCAGTGGGCGGACAGGCTCGAACACCGGGGAGCTGTTTTTT
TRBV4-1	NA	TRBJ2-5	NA	CASSQDQQGRVWAQYF	TGCGCCAGCAGCCAAGATCAGCAGGGTCGGGTTTGGGCCCAGTACTTC
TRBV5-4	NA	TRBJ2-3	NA	CASSLAAADTQYF	TGTGCCAGCAGCTTGGCGGCGGCGGATACGCAGTATTTT
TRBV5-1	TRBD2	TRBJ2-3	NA	CASSGRGLADTDTQYF	TGCGCCAGCAGCGGCCGGGGACTAGCGGACACAGATACGCAGTATTTT
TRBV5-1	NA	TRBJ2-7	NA	CASSLGRYEQYF	TGCGCCAGCAGCTTGGGGAGGTACGAGCAGTACTTC
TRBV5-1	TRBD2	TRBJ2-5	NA	CASSSELAGGLKTQYF	TGCGCCAGCAGCAGCGAACTAGCGGGGGGGCTAAAGACCCAGTACTTC
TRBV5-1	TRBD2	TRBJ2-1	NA	CASSASGGASNEQFF	TGCGCCAGCAGCGCTAGCGGGGGGGCTTCCAATGAGCAGTTCTTC
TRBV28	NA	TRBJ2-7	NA	CASSLNSYEQYF	TGTGCCAGCAGTTTAAACAGCTACGAGCAGTACTTC
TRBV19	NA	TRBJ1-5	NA	CASSMDSNQPQHF	TGTGCCAGTAGTATGGATAGCAATCAGCCCCAGCATTTT
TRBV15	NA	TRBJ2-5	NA	CATSRDFGLAAETQYF	TGTGCCACCAGCAGAGATTTTGGGCTCGCCGCGGAGACCCAGTACTTC
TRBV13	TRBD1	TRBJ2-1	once	CASSPAGTEYNEQFF	TGTGCCAGCAGCCCGGCCGGGACAGAATACAATGAGCAGTTCTTC
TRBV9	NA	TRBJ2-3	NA	CASIGSGSTDTQYF	TGTGCCAGCATTGGAAGCGGGAGCACAGATACGCAGTATTTT